This note documents a single TCR beta chain sequence. This sample stems from a study of CD8 T cells in Susac syndrome. Random hexamers were used to reverse transcribe the RNA input (about 0.5 to 1 ug). TCRdb analysed the immunoSEQ multiplex PCR reads with MiXCR anew, one entry per CDR3 protein. In the table there are fewer than 150,000 distinct CDR3 sequences, approximately 93% of which are singletons. Trimming cost V 1 base and J 4 bases, with 8 bases left between them. The CDR3 runs 14 residues. CDR1 and CDR2 (germline): LNHDA, SQIVND (reference sequence). Sequencing of TCR beta was carried out in blood CD8+ and CD4+ T cells.

Sample: CD8+ T cells from PBMCs. J is TRBJ2-1 and V is TRBV19, with D perhaps matching TRBD1 or TRBD2 (5 bases each). The clonotype comes from a human donor in good health. CDR3 sequence (DNA): TGTGCCAGTAGTATAGTCAGGGAGTACAATGAGCAGTTCTTC. Translation gives CASSIVREYNEQFF.